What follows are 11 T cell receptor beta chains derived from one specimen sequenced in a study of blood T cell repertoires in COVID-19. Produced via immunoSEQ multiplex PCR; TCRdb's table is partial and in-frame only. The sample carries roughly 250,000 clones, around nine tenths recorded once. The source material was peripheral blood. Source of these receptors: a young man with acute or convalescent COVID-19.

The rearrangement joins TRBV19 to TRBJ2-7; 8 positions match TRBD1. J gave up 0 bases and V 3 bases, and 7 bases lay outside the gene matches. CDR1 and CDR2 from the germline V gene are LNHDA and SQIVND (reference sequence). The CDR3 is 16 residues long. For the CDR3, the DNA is TGTGCCAGTAGTATGGGCGGACAGGGCGGCTCCTACGAGCAGTACTTC. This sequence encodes CASSMGGQGGSYEQYF.

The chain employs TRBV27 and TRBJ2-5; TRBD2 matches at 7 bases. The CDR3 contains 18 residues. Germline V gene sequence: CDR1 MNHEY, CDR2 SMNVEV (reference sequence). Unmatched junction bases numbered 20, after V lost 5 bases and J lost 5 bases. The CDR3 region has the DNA TGTGCCAGCAGTCCCCTTGGGGGTGTAAGCCTCGGGGGGGAGACCCAGTACTTC. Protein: CASSPLGGVSLGGETQYF.

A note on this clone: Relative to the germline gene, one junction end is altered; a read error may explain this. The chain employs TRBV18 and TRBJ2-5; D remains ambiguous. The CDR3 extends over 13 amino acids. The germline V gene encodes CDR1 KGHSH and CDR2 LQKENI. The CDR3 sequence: CAGSVSAGETQYF. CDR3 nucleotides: TGTGCCGGCTCAGTATCGGCCGGGGAGACCCAGTACTTC.

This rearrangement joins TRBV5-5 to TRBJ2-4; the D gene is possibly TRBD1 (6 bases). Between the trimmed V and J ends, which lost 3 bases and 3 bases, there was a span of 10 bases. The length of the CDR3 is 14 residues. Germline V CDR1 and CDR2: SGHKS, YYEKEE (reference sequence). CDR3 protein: CASSSIRGKNIQYF. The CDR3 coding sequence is TGTGCCAGCAGCTCAATCAGGGGCAAAAACATTCAGTACTTC.

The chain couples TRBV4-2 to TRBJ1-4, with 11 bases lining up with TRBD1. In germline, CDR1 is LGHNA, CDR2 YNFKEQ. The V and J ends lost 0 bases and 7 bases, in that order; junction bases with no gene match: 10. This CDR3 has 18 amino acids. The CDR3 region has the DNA TGTGCCAGCAGCCAAGAGGGGCTCGGGGGGACAGGGGGTGAAAAACTGTTTTTT. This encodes CASSQEGLGGTGGEKLFF.

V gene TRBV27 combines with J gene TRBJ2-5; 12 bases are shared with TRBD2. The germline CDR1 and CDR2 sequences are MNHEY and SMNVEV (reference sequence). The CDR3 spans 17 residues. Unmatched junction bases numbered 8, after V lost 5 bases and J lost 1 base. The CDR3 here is CASSPILAGGPQETQYF. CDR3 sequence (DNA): TGTGCCAGCAGTCCGATACTAGCGGGAGGACCCCAAGAGACCCAGTACTTC.

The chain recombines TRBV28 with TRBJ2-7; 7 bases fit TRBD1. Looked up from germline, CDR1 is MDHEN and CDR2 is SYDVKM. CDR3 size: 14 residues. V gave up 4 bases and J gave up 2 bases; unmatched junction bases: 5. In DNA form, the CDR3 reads TGTGCCAGCAGTTCCGGGACAGAAACCTACGAGCAGTACTTC. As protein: CASSSGTETYEQYF.

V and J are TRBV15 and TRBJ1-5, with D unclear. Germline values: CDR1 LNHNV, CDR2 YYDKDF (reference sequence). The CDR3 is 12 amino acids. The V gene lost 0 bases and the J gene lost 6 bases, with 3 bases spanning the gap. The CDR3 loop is CATSRDSQPQHF. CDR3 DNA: TGTGCCACCAGCAGAGACAGTCAGCCCCAGCATTTT.

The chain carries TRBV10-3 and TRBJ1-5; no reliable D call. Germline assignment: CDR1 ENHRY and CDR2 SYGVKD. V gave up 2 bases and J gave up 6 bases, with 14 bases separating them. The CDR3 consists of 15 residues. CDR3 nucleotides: TGTGCCATCAGTGAGGAGGGTAGAAGACCTCAGCCCCAGCATTTT. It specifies CAISEEGRRPQPQHF.

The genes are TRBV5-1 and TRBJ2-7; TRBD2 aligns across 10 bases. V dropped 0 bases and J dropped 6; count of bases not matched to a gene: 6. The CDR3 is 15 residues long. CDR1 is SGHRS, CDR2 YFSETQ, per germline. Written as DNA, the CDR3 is TGCGCCAGCAGCTTGGCCGGGCTAGCGGGAGCCGAGCAGTACTTC. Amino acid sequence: CASSLAGLAGAEQYF.

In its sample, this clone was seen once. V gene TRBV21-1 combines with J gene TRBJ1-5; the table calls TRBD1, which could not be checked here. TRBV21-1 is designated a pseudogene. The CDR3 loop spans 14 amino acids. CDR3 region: CASSDRNENQPQHF. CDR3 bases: TGTGCCAGCAGTGACAGGAACGAAAATCAGCCCCAGCATTTT.